Presented here are 9 T cell receptor beta chains from one specimen sequenced in a study of T cell responses to AZD1222 COVID-19 vaccine. This table comes from immunoSEQ multiplex PCR, and its TCRdb copy is limited to in-frame clones, with some not included. The sample carries more than 150,000 clones, around nine tenths recorded once. The sequencing here drew on peripheral blood, taken 28 days after the second AZD1222 dose. Every receptor here comes from an adult who received the AZD1222 COVID-19 vaccine.

The chain couples TRBV30 to TRBJ2-5; 7 bases fit TRBD2. This CDR3 has 13 amino acids. Germline values: CDR1 GTSNPN, CDR2 SVGIG (reference sequence). V shed 1 base, J shed 3 bases, and the junction held 2 bases outside the gene matches. CDR3 in DNA: TGTGCCTGGAGTGGGCTAGCGGAAGAGACCCAGTACTTC. This translates into CAWSGLAEETQYF.

This chain links TRBV9 with TRBJ2-7, with D hard to call. Germline loops: CDR1 SGDLS, CDR2 YYNGEE. The CDR3 runs 15 residues. With 0 bases removed from V and 0 bases from J, the gap between germline ends came to 10 bases. DNA for the CDR3: TGTGCCAGCAGCGTAGGTCAGGCAAGCTCCTACGAGCAGTACTTC. Protein: CASSVGQASSYEQYF.

The chain has TRBV12-5 and TRBJ1-1, with D possibly TRBD1 on 6 matching bases. The CDR3 has 14 residues. Germline V gene data show CDR1 as LGHNT and CDR2 as FRNRAP. V lost 6 bases to trimming and J lost 3 bases, with 14 bases between them. The CDR3 bases are TGTGCTAGTGGAAAGACAGGAGGACACACTGAAGCTTTCTTT. Protein: CASGKTGGHTEAFF. The entire variable domain, with the rest obtained from reference TRBV12-5 and TRBJ1-1, is as follows: DARVTQTPRHKVTEMGQEVTMRCQPILGHNTVFWYRQTMMQGLELLAYFRNRAPLDDSGMPKDRFSAEMPDATLATLKIQPSEPRDSAVYFCASGKTGGHTEAFFGQGTRLTVV.

The chain combines TRBV4-2 with TRBJ2-7; D call uncertain. Germline values: CDR1 LGHNA, CDR2 YNFKEQ. The CDR3 runs to 15 residues. The germline V and J ends were trimmed by 2 bases and 0 bases, with 11 bases remaining between them. The CDR3 DNA reads TGTGCCAGCAGCCAAACCGGGTTAAGCTCCTACGAGCAGTACTTC. This encodes CASSQTGLSSYEQYF.

The chain has TRBV19 and TRBJ2-3; TRBD1 is a possible D gene (5 bases). With 0 bases removed from V and 3 bases from J, the gap between germline ends came to 7 bases. CDR3 length: 14 amino acids. CDR1 and CDR2 from the germline V gene are LNHDA and SQIVND (reference sequence). CDR3 DNA sequence: TGTGCCAGTAGTATAGAAAGGGGAACAGATACGCAGTATTTT. It encodes CASSIERGTDTQYF.

This chain uses TRBV27 with TRBJ2-1; D possibly corresponds to TRBD2 (5 bases). V was shortened by 6 bases and J by 6 bases, with 24 bases between the two germline ends. This CDR3 comprises 17 residues. Germline loops: CDR1 MNHEY, CDR2 SMNVEV (reference sequence). For the CDR3, the DNA is TGTGCCAGCAGGGACCTGACGACTGGCCGGGGTCCCAATGAGCAGTTCTTC. It is translated as CASRDLTTGRGPNEQFF.

V and J are TRBV24-1 and TRBJ2-1; 7 bases fit TRBD2. Trimming took 4 bases from V and 2 from J; bases not matched to a gene: 10. The CDR3 is 17 amino acids. The germline gives CDR1 KGHDR, CDR2 SFDVKD. DNA of the CDR3: TGTGCCACCAGTGAGCATCTGACTAGCCCCACCTACAATGAGCAGTTCTTC. Translating gives CATSEHLTSPTYNEQFF.

The CDR3 is CASSLGGGGKDGANVLTF. The CDR3, as DNA: TGTGCCAGCAGCTTAGGTGGAGGGGGAAAAGACGGGGCCAACGTCCTGACTTTC. The chain carries TRBV11-3 and TRBJ2-6, with D perhaps given as TRBD1 or TRBD2 (6 bases each). Deletions cut 1 base from V and 4 bases from J, with 17 bases between. The V gene's germline CDR1 is SGHNT and CDR2 YENEEA. The CDR3 sequence is 18 residues long.

V gene TRBV4-1 combines with J gene TRBJ2-7; 9 bases map to TRBD2. Germline CDR1 reads MGHRA; CDR2 reads YSYEKL. This CDR3 is 14 amino acids long. The V segment lost 4 bases and the J segment 4 bases; nucleotides outside the gene matches: 5. The CDR3 DNA follows: TGCGCCAGCAGCCCTAGCGGGATAGGGTACGAGCAGTACTTC. Protein sequence: CASSPSGIGYEQYF.